This T cell receptor beta chain stems from a study of CD8+ T cells in alopecia areata. Study-wide results and caveats: Researchers report lesional scalp, most notably alopecia totalis/universalis, outstripped normal scalp in clonality.

Extracted RNA was reverse transcribed, and the resulting cDNA served as sequencing template. Data came from immunoSEQ multiplex PCR; TCRdb stores just in-frame clones and leaves some out. The profile covers some 180,000 clones, with 63% appearing a single time and around 1.8% taken by the ten largest. The V and J ends lost 7 bases and 0 bases respectively, with 15 bases between them. The CDR3 covers 15 residues. CDR1 is MNHNY and CDR2 is SVGAGI in the germline V gene (reference sequence). Lesional scalp punch biopsies and peripheral blood were collected from alopecia areata patients. With respect to this clone: The target antigen is unknown.

This rearrangement joins TRBV6-6 to TRBJ1-2; D unresolved. The sequence derives from a human donor with alopecia areata. The sample was CD4+ T cells sorted from blood, taken at week 0. CDR3 coding DNA: TGTGCCAGCACCATCTCGGGCGGCCCTAACTATGGCTACACCTTC. It encodes CASTISGGPNYGYTF.